One and the same sample provided the 10 T cell receptor beta chains below, sequenced in a study of PD-1 blockade in classical Hodgkin lymphoma (dated by TCRdb to the early 2020s). Library method: the immunoSEQ multiplex PCR assay. Drawn from immuneACCESS, this table holds only the in-frame rearrangements with V and J called that TCRdb kept. Clones are partly lost; checked studies trace under half to an unresolved V gene and leave the rest unexplained. This sample holds about 7,700 clones; about nine tenths were observed only once. The top ten clones comprise more than 1.5% of the sample. The sample's time point label, decoded: cycle 1 day 1 (C1D1), immediately before nivolumab initiation. Relapse after autologous stem cell transplantation had occurred in all trial patients, and cohorts A, B and C were distinguished by prior brentuximab vedotin exposure. Magnetic negative selection with a Miltenyi CD4+ T cell isolation kit was used to purify CD4+ T cells from thawed PBMCs.

Sequencing used CD4+ T cells from blood, obtained at baseline. The receptors derive from a human donor with classical Hodgkin lymphoma.

This chain uses TRBV10-3 with TRBJ2-1; perhaps TRBD1 as D (7 bases). From germline, CDR1 is ENHRY and CDR2 SYGVKD. This CDR3 contains 14 residues. V was trimmed by 7 bases and J by 8 bases, leaving 18 bases between them. CDR3 in amino acids: CAITPGGYSDEQFF. As DNA, the CDR3 is TGTGCCATCACGCCAGGGGGGTATAGCGATGAGCAGTTCTTC.

The gene calls are TRBV6-5 and TRBJ2-5; D gene ambiguous. The V end lost 2 bases, the J end lost 4 bases, and 14 bases lay between the germline ends. The length of the CDR3 is 15 residues. Germline CDR1 MNHEY, CDR2 SVGAGI. The DNA of the CDR3 is TGTGCCAGCAGTTACACCTCCACTTCCGGAGAGACCCAGTACTTC. This translates into CASSYTSTSGETQYF.

In its sample, this clone was seen once. The J gene is TRBJ1-1, the V gene TRBV6-4; a weak D match, TRBD1 (5 bases). There are 12 residues in the CDR3. Germline CDR1 reads MRHNA; CDR2 reads SNTAGT. Trimming cost V 3 bases and J 9 bases, with 11 bases left between them. CDR3 DNA: TGTGCCAGCAGTGAGTTGGGGGGTAAAGCTTTCTTT. It yields the protein CASSELGGKAFF.

The CDR3 region is CASSLAIVEGRQFF. CDR3 sequence (DNA): TGTGCCAGCAGCTTAGCTATCGTGGAGGGACGGCAGTTCTTC. The gene calls are TRBV7-9 and TRBJ2-1; perhaps TRBD2 as D (6 bases). V lost 0 bases, J lost 12 bases, and 15 bases lay in between. Germline V gene sequence: CDR1 SEHNR, CDR2 FQNEAQ (reference sequence). This CDR3 comprises 14 residues. Full variable domain (missing parts from reference TRBV7-9 and TRBJ2-1): DTGVSQNPRHKITKRGQNVTFRCDPISEHNRLYWYRQTLGQGPEFLTYFQNEAQLEKSRLLSDRFSAERPKGSFSTLEIQRTEQGDSAMYLCASSLAIVEGRQFFGPGTRLTVL.

The rearrangement uses TRBV5-4 and TRBJ1-2; a possible D gene is TRBD1 (6 bases). CDR3 length equals 15 residues. The germline gives CDR1 SGHNT, CDR2 YYREEE (reference sequence). V lost 0 bases to trimming and J lost 6 bases, with 15 bases between them. The CDR3 DNA reads as TGTGCCAGCAGCTTGGACCCGCGGGGGCTGAATGGCTACACCTTC. This encodes CASSLDPRGLNGYTF.

The chain has TRBV6-1 and TRBJ1-2; TRBD1 aligns across 7 bases. V shed 6 bases, J shed 4 bases, and the junction held 5 bases outside the gene matches. This CDR3 has 13 residues. Per germline, CDR1 MNHNS and CDR2 SASEGT. CDR3 DNA: TGTGCCAGCAGCCTACAGGGGATCTATGGCTACACCTTC. Amino acids: CASSLQGIYGYTF.

J is TRBJ2-5 and V is TRBV30; TRBD1 aligns across 9 bases. The CDR3 totals 15 residues. V gave up 4 bases and J gave up 4 bases; unmatched junction bases: 10. Germline CDR1 is GTSNPN and CDR2 is SVGIG (reference sequence). The CDR3 is CAWTAGTGILETQYF. CDR3 nucleotide sequence: TGTGCCTGGACAGCCGGGACAGGGATCCTAGAGACCCAGTACTTC.

The gene calls are TRBV28 and TRBJ2-3; 7 positions agree with TRBD1. Germline V gene lookup returns CDR1 MDHEN and CDR2 SYDVKM. The CDR3 spans 15 residues. V trimming: 6 bases; J trimming: 3 bases; junction bases outside the gene matches: 9. The CDR3 DNA reads as TGTGCCAGCAGCACCCCGGGACAGTTGACAGATACGCAGTATTTT. Translation gives CASSTPGQLTDTQYF.

This sequence joins TRBV6-5 and TRBJ2-5, with 11 positions matching TRBD2. The V segment lost 6 bases and the J segment 5 bases; nucleotides outside the gene matches: 8. Germline-derived CDR1 and CDR2 are MNHEY and SVGAGI. This CDR3 has 15 residues. The CDR3 spells CASSSPSGGHETQYF. The CDR3 nucleotides read TGTGCCAGCAGCTCCCCTAGCGGGGGGCATGAGACCCAGTACTTC.

V and J are TRBV4-2 and TRBJ2-2; tentative D call: TRBD2 (5 bases). Per the germline V gene, CDR1 is LGHNA and CDR2 is YNFKEQ. Trimming stripped 2 bases from V and 2 bases from J, with 9 bases between. The CDR3 extends over 15 amino acids. The CDR3 DNA sequence: TGTGCCAGCAGCCAAAGAGCGGTTAACACCGGGGAGCTGTTTTTT. Protein: CASSQRAVNTGELFF.